These 21 T cell receptor beta chains came from one sample sequenced in a study of T cell changes during pregnancy in multiple sclerosis (dated by TCRdb to between 2018 and 2021). Receptor amplification or capture employed the immunoSEQ multiplex PCR assay. Drawn from immuneACCESS, this table holds only the in-frame rearrangements with V and J called that TCRdb kept. Clones are partly lost; checked studies trace under half to an unresolved V gene and leave the rest unexplained. The sample has approximately 53,000 clones on record, 90% of them singletons. The ten most abundant clones make up around 5% of the sample. The sequences come from peripheral blood, collected after pregnancy. These receptors were obtained from a female donor in good health, enrolled as a control in a pregnancy study.

The chain is built from TRBV7-2 and TRBJ2-1; D gene uncertain. Trimming shortened V by 1 base and J by 4 bases, and 5 bases separated the two germline ends. Per germline, CDR1 SGHTA and CDR2 FQGNSA. The length of the CDR3 is 13 residues. The CDR3 is CASSLVEYNEQFF. The CDR3 DNA follows: TGTGCCAGCAGCTTAGTAGAATACAATGAGCAGTTCTTC.

This clone was counted only a few times. The CDR3: CASPGGRRGDYGYTF. As DNA, the CDR3 is TGTGCCAGCCCGGGGGGGAGAAGGGGGGACTATGGCTACACCTTC. The chain carries TRBV2 and TRBJ1-2, with a possible D match to TRBD1 (6 bases). Trimming removed 8 bases at V and 3 bases at J, with 19 bases between. Per the germline V gene, CDR1 is SNHLY and CDR2 is FYNNEI. This CDR3 is 15 amino acids long.

This clone appeared a single time. The chain is built from TRBV18 and TRBJ1-6, with D maybe TRBD1 (6 bases). This CDR3 has 15 amino acids. Trimming shortened V by 5 bases and J by 7 bases, and 15 bases separated the two germline ends. The germline V gene encodes CDR1 KGHSH and CDR2 LQKENI. The DNA of the CDR3 is TGTGCCAGCTCATCAATTCAGGGGTCGAATTCACCCCTCCACTTT. As protein: CASSSIQGSNSPLHF.

The V gene is TRBV4-2, the J gene TRBJ2-7, with D possibly being TRBD2 (7 bases). The CDR3 runs 16 residues. Germline lookup yields CDR1 LGHNA and CDR2 YNFKEQ. Trimming left V 4 bases short and J 9 bases short, with 25 bases between. CDR3: CASSLGAGGGPGVQYF. The CDR3 DNA is TGTGCCAGCAGCCTAGGGGCTGGCGGGGGCCCCGGTGTGCAGTACTTC.

This chain's CDR3 is CASSQDPWLADTQYF. The CDR3 bases are TGCGCCAGCAGCCAAGACCCCTGGCTCGCAGATACGCAGTATTTT. The genes are TRBV4-1 and TRBJ2-3; no firm D call. Trimming pared 0 bases from V and 4 bases from J, leaving 11 bases between. There are 15 residues in the CDR3. Looked up from germline, CDR1 is MGHRA and CDR2 is YSYEKL.

The V call is TRBV21-1, the J call TRBJ2-1; the table gives TRBD2 as D, unverified against the DNA. TRBV21-1 represents a pseudogene. The CDR3 is made up of 16 amino acids. CDR3 residues: CASSKQSKGASNEQFF. CDR3 in DNA: TGTGCCAGCAGCAAACAGAGTAAGGGAGCGAGTAATGAGCAGTTCTTC.

The chain combines TRBV28 with TRBJ1-2; perhaps TRBD1 as D (5 bases). Per germline, CDR1 MDHEN and CDR2 SYDVKM. The CDR3 runs to 15 residues. V dropped 5 bases and J dropped 6 bases, with 19 bases sitting between them. CDR3: CASSQISGLAHGYTF. Here the CDR3 DNA reads TGTGCCAGCAGTCAAATTTCAGGGTTGGCCCATGGCTACACCTTC.

The chain carries TRBV10-3 and TRBJ1-1, with 10 bases matching TRBD1. The junction had 0 bases not matched to a gene; V was cut back by 4 bases and J by 4 bases. In germline, CDR1 is ENHRY, CDR2 SYGVKD. This CDR3 contains 13 residues. CDR3 bases: TGTGCCATCAGTGGGACAGGGGGCACTGAAGCTTTCTTT. It codes for CAISGTGGTEAFF.

The J gene is TRBJ2-2, the V gene TRBV4-2, with 12 bases aligning to TRBD2. Germline loops: CDR1 LGHNA, CDR2 YNFKEQ. J gave up 7 bases and V 0 bases, and 9 bases lay outside the gene matches. The CDR3 spans 18 residues. The CDR3 nucleotides read TGTGCCAGCAGCCAAGATCGTCTAGCGGGGGGGCTAGGCGGGGAGCTGTTTTTT. Residues: CASSQDRLAGGLGGELFF.

The CDR3 region has the DNA TGTGCCTGGACTGGGGGACAGGGCGATTCACCCCTCCACTTT. Amino acids: CAWTGGQGDSPLHF. J is TRBJ1-6 and V is TRBV30; 9 bases agree with TRBD1. The CDR3 is 14 residues long. Germline CDR1 reads GTSNPN; CDR2 reads SVGIG (reference sequence). V was pared by 4 bases and J by 8 bases, with 6 bases of the junction left unmatched.

The chain employs TRBV6-1 and TRBJ2-2; tentatively, D is TRBD2 (5 bases). CDR1 and CDR2 (germline): MNHNS, SASEGT. The CDR3 consists of 15 residues. Trimming took off 2 bases at V and 3 bases at J, with 10 bases between the two ends. The DNA for the CDR3 is TGTGCCAGCAGTGAACAGTGGGGAGACACCGGGGAGCTGTTTTTT. Its translation: CASSEQWGDTGELFF.

The V call is TRBV9, the J call TRBJ2-3; the match to TRBD2 covers 10 bases. V was clipped by 3 bases and J by 6 bases; unmatched bases: 7. The germline V gene has CDR1 SGDLS and CDR2 YYNGEE. The CDR3 loop spans 15 amino acids. The CDR3, as DNA: TGTGCCAGCAGCGGCTCGCCTAGCGGGGGTGATACGCAGTATTTT. Encoded protein: CASSGSPSGGDTQYF.

This sequence joins TRBV30 and TRBJ1-6; unclear D gene. The germline V gene has CDR1 GTSNPN and CDR2 SVGIG (reference sequence). The CDR3 has 12 residues. V shed 4 bases and J shed 9 bases, with 10 bases lying between them. The CDR3 here is CAWNSQSSPLHF. CDR3 nucleotide sequence: TGTGCCTGGAATAGTCAAAGTTCACCCCTCCACTTT.

This clone appeared a single time. The chain joins TRBV5-1 to TRBJ2-6; D is unclear. Looked up from germline, CDR1 is SGHRS and CDR2 is YFSETQ. The germline V and J ends were trimmed by 2 bases and 3 bases, with 9 bases remaining between them. This CDR3 is built from 15 residues. CDR3 amino acids: CASSFSSGGANVLTF. The CDR3 nucleotides read TGCGCCAGCAGCTTCAGCTCGGGTGGGGCCAACGTCCTGACTTTC.

This chain joins TRBV4-2 and TRBJ1-6, with TRBD1 matching over 7 bases. The CDR3 spans 17 residues. Germline CDR1 LGHNA, CDR2 YNFKEQ. The J segment lost 6 bases and the V segment lost 1 base, leaving 9 bases of the junction unmatched. The CDR3 protein is CASSQVSSNRGNSPLHF. The CDR3 DNA follows: TGTGCCAGCAGCCAAGTGAGTTCAAACAGGGGTAATTCACCCCTCCACTTT.

The chain employs TRBV5-1 and TRBJ2-5; 7 bases are shared with TRBD2. Trimming cost V 4 bases and J 2 bases; bases outside gene matches: 11. The CDR3 has 16 amino acids. CDR1 is SGHRS and CDR2 is YFSETQ in the germline V gene. CDR3 residues: CASSRSASGAQETQYF. The CDR3 bases are TGCGCCAGCAGCAGATCGGCCAGCGGGGCTCAAGAGACCCAGTACTTC.

The V and J genes are TRBV5-8 and TRBJ1-6; D might be TRBD1 (5 bases). Germline CDR1 and CDR2: SGHTS and YDEGEE. V shed 2 bases and J shed 10 bases, with 13 bases lying between them. This CDR3 comprises 14 residues. CDR3: CASSLGQGVSPLHF. The CDR3 bases are TGTGCCAGCAGCTTAGGGCAGGGTGTATCACCCCTCCACTTT.

The V and J genes are TRBV28 and TRBJ1-2, with a weak D call TRBD1 (5 bases). V lost 1 base, J lost 8 bases, and 8 bases lay in between. The CDR3 is made up of 12 amino acids. Germline CDR1 and CDR2: MDHEN and SYDVKM. For the CDR3, the DNA is TGTGCCAGCAGTTTATCCCCAGGGGGCTACACCTTC. Translating it yields CASSLSPGGYTF.

The chain recombines TRBV4-1 with TRBJ1-5; D ambiguous. Germline-derived CDR1 and CDR2 are MGHRA and YSYEKL. The CDR3 is 13 residues long. V was trimmed by 4 bases and J by 5 bases, leaving 9 bases between them. The CDR3: CASSLGEYQPQHF. Here the CDR3 DNA reads TGCGCCAGCAGCCTTGGGGAGTATCAGCCCCAGCATTTT.

The rearrangement uses TRBV19 and TRBJ1-4; TRBD1 agrees at 9 bases. Losses at the gene ends were 5 bases for V and 3 bases for J; bases not matched to a gene: 4. The CDR3 extends over 15 amino acids. Per the germline V gene, CDR1 is LNHDA and CDR2 is SQIVND (reference sequence). The CDR3 bases are TGTGCCAGTAGTTCCGGGACAGGGTCTAATGAAAAACTGTTTTTT. As protein: CASSSGTGSNEKLFF. The full variable domain, rest sourced from reference TRBV19 and TRBJ1-4, is DGGITQSPKYLFRKEGQNVTLSCEQNLNHDAMYWYRQDPGQGLRLIYYSQIVNDFQKGDIAEGYSVSREKKESFPLTVTSAQKNPTAFYLCASSSGTGSNEKLFFGSGTQLSVL.

The genes are TRBV19 and TRBJ1-6; 12 bases are shared with TRBD1. Germline V CDR1 and CDR2: LNHDA, SQIVND (reference sequence). The CDR3 contains 15 residues. Losses at the gene ends were 7 bases for V and 9 bases for J; bases not matched to a gene: 7. The CDR3 here is CASTRDRGRSSPLHF. CDR3 nucleotides: TGTGCCAGTACCAGGGACAGGGGGCGAAGTTCACCCCTCCACTTT. Based on the CDR3 plus reference TRBV19 and TRBJ1-6, the full variable domain is DGGITQSPKYLFRKEGQNVTLSCEQNLNHDAMYWYRQDPGQGLRLIYYSQIVNDFQKGDIAEGYSVSREKKESFPLTVTSAQKNPTAFYLCASTRDRGRSSPLHFGNGTRLTVT.